The 21 T cell receptor beta chains presented below share a single source sample, sequenced in a study of blood T cell repertoires in COVID-19. Data came from immunoSEQ multiplex PCR; TCRdb stores just in-frame clones and leaves some out. The table includes approximately 81,000 clones, 91% detected once. The sample taken for sequencing was peripheral blood. The source of these receptors is a woman aged 45-65 years in a cohort sampled during active COVID-19.

This chain links TRBV7-8 with TRBJ1-2; 11 bases are a match to TRBD1. There are 16 residues in the CDR3. V lost 1 base, J lost 8 bases, and 9 bases stayed unmatched. CDR1 is SGHVS, CDR2 FQNEAQ, per germline. CDR3 nucleotide sequence: TGTGCCAGCAGCTTAGTAGGGACAGGGGGTACCCAGGGCTACACCTTC. Its translation: CASSLVGTGGTQGYTF. Full variable domain (outside the CDR3, taken from reference TRBV7-8 and TRBJ1-2): GAGVSQSPRYKVAKRGQDVALRCDPISGHVSLFWYQQALGQGPEFLTYFQNEAQLDKSGLPSDRFFAERPEGSVSTLKIQRTQQEDSAVYLCASSLVGTGGTQGYTFGSGTRLTVV.

This chain uses TRBV12-3 or TRBV12-4 with TRBJ1-6; 9 bases fit TRBD1. The CDR3 has 13 residues. J lost 8 bases, V lost 6 bases, and 2 bases had no gene match. The CDR3 sequence: CASRGQGYSPLHF. The CDR3 nucleotides are TGTGCCAGCAGGGGACAGGGATATTCACCCCTCCACTTT.

The chain links TRBV19 to TRBJ2-1; TRBD1 matches 8 bases. CDR1 and CDR2 from the germline V gene are LNHDA and SQIVND (reference sequence). Trimming at V came to 3 bases and at J to 6 bases, leaving 4 bases not matched to a gene. CDR3 length equals 14 residues. The CDR3 DNA reads as TGTGCCAGTAGTATGTGGACAGGGAGCAATGAGCAGTTCTTC. Translating it yields CASSMWTGSNEQFF.

The V gene is TRBV6-5, the J gene TRBJ2-2; 7 bases line up with TRBD1. The CDR3 totals 13 residues. V was pared by 6 bases and J by 7 bases, with 5 bases of the junction left unmatched. Germline V gives CDR1 MNHEY, CDR2 SVGAGI. The CDR3 here is CASRADRVGELFF. CDR3 DNA sequence: TGTGCCAGCAGAGCCGACAGGGTCGGGGAGCTGTTTTTT.

The chain combines TRBV5-1 with TRBJ2-1, with 10 bases matching TRBD1. J was trimmed by 8 bases and V by 7 bases; bases with no gene match: 15. CDR3 size: 16 residues. Germline lookup yields CDR1 SGHRS and CDR2 YFSETQ. CDR3 sequence: CASRPPGTGVSYEQFF. The CDR3 coding sequence is TGCGCCAGCCGCCCTCCCGGGACAGGGGTTTCCTATGAGCAGTTCTTC.

This clone was seen just once. V and J are TRBV5-1 and TRBJ1-2, with 7 bases that match TRBD1. CDR3 length equals 16 residues. The germline CDR1 and CDR2 sequences are SGHRS and YFSETQ. With V trimmed by 5 bases and J by 4 bases, 14 bases remained unmatched. This CDR3 reads CASSQPGDRDLYGYTF. The CDR3 DNA is TGCGCCAGCAGTCAGCCGGGAGACAGGGACCTCTATGGCTACACCTTC.

The V gene is TRBV28, the J gene TRBJ2-7; 7 nucleotides match TRBD1. This CDR3 region has 15 residues. After removal of 6 bases from V and 4 bases from J, the junction contained 12 bases not matched to a gene. Germline-derived CDR1 and CDR2 are MDHEN and SYDVKM. As DNA, the CDR3 is TGTGCCAGCAGCCCACAGGGGAGCCTCGAATACGAGCAGTACTTC. Translation gives CASSPQGSLEYEQYF.

The gene calls are TRBV3-1 (or the pseudogene TRBV3-2) and TRBJ1-2; D not certain. V lost 4 bases, J lost 2 bases, and 11 bases lay in between. This CDR3 comprises 14 residues. Germline-derived CDR1 and CDR2 are LGHDT and YNNKEL (reference sequence). This CDR3 is CASSLGDLNYGYTF. CDR3 in DNA: TGTGCCAGCAGCCTCGGAGATTTAAACTATGGCTACACCTTC.

The V gene is TRBV9, the J gene TRBJ2-1; 10 positions match TRBD1. The germline V gene has CDR1 SGDLS and CDR2 YYNGEE. This CDR3 comprises 19 residues. Unmatched junction bases numbered 12, after V lost 0 bases and J lost 3 bases. CDR3 loop: CASSVASPTRTGGYNEQFF. Here the CDR3 DNA reads TGTGCCAGCAGCGTAGCATCCCCTACTAGGACAGGGGGCTACAATGAGCAGTTCTTC.

This clone was seen a single time. V is TRBV5-1 and J is TRBJ2-1; 12 nucleotides line up with TRBD2. The CDR3 runs to 16 residues. Germline V gene data show CDR1 as SGHRS and CDR2 as YFSETQ. Losses at the gene ends were 4 bases for V and 0 bases for J; bases not matched to a gene: 2. This CDR3 reads CASSPGLAGSYNEQFF. In nucleotides, the CDR3 is TGCGCCAGCAGCCCGGGACTAGCGGGCTCCTACAATGAGCAGTTCTTC.

This chain uses TRBV10-3 with TRBJ2-6; 7 positions agree with TRBD1. V dropped 10 bases and J dropped 0; count of bases not matched to a gene: 6. The CDR3 loop spans 15 amino acids. Per the germline V gene, CDR1 is ENHRY and CDR2 is SYGVKD. CDR3 nucleotide sequence: TGTGCCAGCAGGACAGGACTCTCTGGGGCCAACGTCCTGACTTTC. This translates into CASRTGLSGANVLTF.

This clone was counted once. The chain uses TRBV2 and TRBJ1-1; maybe TRBD1 (6 bases). V dropped 5 bases and J dropped 4 bases, with 17 bases sitting between them. This CDR3 has 15 amino acids. CDR1 and CDR2 (germline): SNHLY, FYNNEI. The CDR3 DNA follows: TGTGCCAGCAGTTACACCTCTGGACAGCTCACTGAAGCTTTCTTT. It yields the protein CASSYTSGQLTEAFF.

As concerns this clone: The junction departs from the called germline gene at one end, perhaps through a read error. The gene calls are TRBV29-1 and TRBJ2-7; D gene ambiguous. The germline V gene has CDR1 SQVTM and CDR2 ANQGSEA. The CDR3 runs 11 residues. The CDR3 region is CSALAHYEQYF. CDR3 nucleotide sequence: TGTTCCGCGCTTGCCCATTACGAGCAGTACTTC.

The chain employs TRBV19 and TRBJ1-5, with D maybe TRBD1 (6 bases). Per germline, CDR1 LNHDA and CDR2 SQIVND (reference sequence). V shed 5 bases and J shed 5 bases, with 22 bases lying between them. This CDR3 spans 17 amino acids. The DNA for the CDR3 is TGTGCCAGTAGTGGTCAACACCACAGGGTCGGGGATCAGCCCCAGCATTTT. Its protein is CASSGQHHRVGDQPQHF.

CDR3: CASSLWAGEGSGELFF. CDR3 sequence (DNA): TGTGCCAGCAGCTTATGGGCAGGGGAAGGTTCTGGGGAGCTGTTTTTT. The rearrangement uses TRBV7-2 and TRBJ2-2; the D gene is possibly TRBD1 (6 bases). With 2 bases removed from V and 8 bases from J, the gap between germline ends came to 18 bases. From germline, CDR1 is SGHTA and CDR2 FQGNSA. This CDR3 is 16 amino acids long.

CDR3: CATSRDRGQLYEQYF. The CDR3, as DNA: TGTGCCACCAGCAGAGACCGTGGGCAGCTCTACGAGCAGTACTTC. The genes are TRBV15 and TRBJ2-7; no reliable D call. The CDR3 consists of 15 residues. V shed 0 bases and J shed 3 bases, with 12 bases lying between them. The V gene's germline CDR1 is LNHNV and CDR2 YYDKDF (reference sequence).

This clone has only one observation. The chain employs TRBV19 and TRBJ1-2; 9 bases align to TRBD1. V lost 6 bases and J lost 4; bases outside the gene matches: 6. The CDR3 spans 14 residues. Germline CDR1 LNHDA, CDR2 SQIVND (reference sequence). The CDR3 nucleotides read TGTGCCAGTAGAAGACAGGGGGTCCTCTATGGCTACACCTTC. This gives the protein CASRRQGVLYGYTF.

V usage is TRBV13 and J usage is TRBJ2-5; 11 bases fit TRBD2. The germline V gene encodes CDR1 PRHDT and CDR2 FYEKMQ (reference sequence). CDR3 size: 17 residues. V lost 5 bases and J lost 0; bases outside the gene matches: 8. The CDR3 reads CASSQRSGRAHQETQYF. CDR3 in DNA: TGTGCCAGCAGCCAGCGTAGCGGGAGGGCCCACCAAGAGACCCAGTACTTC.

This chain links TRBV6-5 with TRBJ2-1; tentative D call: TRBD2 (5 bases). The CDR3 consists of 16 residues. Trimming stripped 0 bases from V and 3 bases from J, with 12 bases between. The V gene's germline CDR1 is MNHEY and CDR2 SVGAGI. The CDR3 DNA reads as TGTGCCAGCAGTTACTCGAGGACTCCCTTCTACAATGAGCAGTTCTTC. It translates to CASSYSRTPFYNEQFF.

The gene calls are TRBV10-3 and TRBJ2-7; D gene uncertain. Germline-derived CDR1 and CDR2 are ENHRY and SYGVKD. The CDR3 is made up of 11 amino acids. Trimming stripped 8 bases from V and 5 bases from J, with 10 bases between. In DNA form, the CDR3 reads TGTGCCATCGGCCGACGGGACGAGCAGTACTTC. Translating it yields CAIGRRDEQYF.

The rearrangement links TRBV4-1 to TRBJ2-1, with 7 bases lining up with TRBD1. The CDR3 consists of 15 residues. Per the germline V gene, CDR1 is MGHRA and CDR2 is YSYEKL. Losses at the gene ends were 4 bases for V and 7 bases for J; bases not matched to a gene: 10. This CDR3 reads CASSPLRGLGNEQFF. The CDR3 DNA sequence: TGCGCCAGCAGCCCCTTAAGGGGGCTAGGGAATGAGCAGTTCTTC.